Presented here are 27 T cell receptor beta chains from one specimen sequenced in a study of blood T cell repertoires in COVID-19. Method: immunoSEQ multiplex PCR; TCRdb's copy keeps in-frame clones and lacks some. The table records under 150,000 clones, about 90% of them present only once. Sequencing used peripheral blood. These receptors came from a woman aged 45-65 years with acute or convalescent COVID-19.

The V call is TRBV7-9, the J call TRBJ1-1; perhaps TRBD1 as D (5 bases). The CDR3 is 14 residues long. Trimming left V 1 base short and J 3 bases short, with 9 bases between. Germline CDR1 reads SEHNR; CDR2 reads FQNEAQ (reference sequence). The CDR3 nucleotides read TGTGCCAGCAGCTTAGGTCAGGGTCACACTGAAGCTTTCTTT. Protein product: CASSLGQGHTEAFF. Complete variable domain (other parts from reference TRBV7-9 and TRBJ1-1): DTGVSQNPRHKITKRGQNVTFRCDPISEHNRLYWYRQTLGQGPEFLTYFQNEAQLEKSRLLSDRFSAERPKGSFSTLEIQRTEQGDSAMYLCASSLGQGHTEAFFGQGTRLTVV.

The CDR3 coding sequence is TGCGCCAGCAGCCAAGATTCAAGGGGGTCTGTGAACACTGAAGCTTTCTTT. The encoded protein is CASSQDSRGSVNTEAFF. The chain couples TRBV4-3 to TRBJ1-1, with a possible D match to TRBD1 (6 bases). CDR3 length: 17 amino acids. V gave up 0 bases and J gave up 0 bases, with 14 bases separating them. Per the germline V gene, CDR1 is LGHNA and CDR2 is YSLEER.

This rearrangement joins TRBV6-5 to TRBJ1-4; no clear D gene. Per the germline V gene, CDR1 is MNHEY and CDR2 is SVGAGI. The V and J ends lost 6 bases and 3 bases respectively, with 11 bases between them. The CDR3 runs 14 residues. As DNA, the CDR3 is TGTGCCAGCAGCCCCGGCGGAGCTAATGAAAAACTGTTTTTT. Translated, it gives CASSPGGANEKLFF.

The genes are TRBV19 and TRBJ1-2; the match to TRBD1 covers 7 bases. This CDR3 contains 14 residues. Germline assignment: CDR1 LNHDA and CDR2 SQIVND (reference sequence). With V trimmed by 3 bases and J by 6 bases, 7 bases remained unmatched. CDR3 sequence (DNA): TGTGCCAGTAGTATTCCGGACAGGTCCCATGGCTACACCTTC. This codes for CASSIPDRSHGYTF.

The chain has TRBV5-1 and TRBJ2-2; 10 positions match TRBD1. CDR1 is SGHRS, CDR2 YFSETQ, per germline. Trimming removed 4 bases from V and 5 bases from J; junction bases left unmatched: 8. The CDR3 runs to 16 residues. CDR3 nucleotide sequence: TGCGCCAGCAGCCTGCGCGGGACAGGGGTTACCGGGGAGCTGTTTTTT. It specifies CASSLRGTGVTGELFF.

The genes are TRBV23-1 and TRBJ1-1; no clear D gene. TRBV23-1 belongs to the ORF category, with a function that is uncertain. The germline V and J ends were trimmed by 10 bases and 3 bases, with 15 bases remaining between them. The CDR3 length is 13 residues. Written as DNA, the CDR3 is TGCGCCACTCGGTCCCGGGAGGACACTGAAGCTTTCTTT. Protein product: CATRSREDTEAFF.

The V call is TRBV4-1, the J call TRBJ2-7; no firm D call. Germline-derived CDR1 and CDR2 are MGHRA and YSYEKL. The CDR3 extends over 13 amino acids. V lost 3 bases and J lost 3, with 9 bases in between. The CDR3 DNA follows: TGCGCCAGCAGCCACGGAGATTACTACGAGCAGTACTTC. Its protein is CASSHGDYYEQYF.

The chain employs TRBV7-8 and TRBJ1-5, with D maybe TRBD1 (5 bases). In germline, CDR1 is SGHVS, CDR2 FQNEAQ. The length of the CDR3 is 12 residues. V lost 5 bases, J lost 12 bases, and 14 bases lay in between. The CDR3 here is CASSPGRDSQHF. The CDR3 DNA follows: TGTGCCAGCAGCCCAGGACGAGACAGCCAGCATTTT.

The chain recombines TRBV3-1 (or the pseudogene TRBV3-2) with TRBJ2-1, with 7 positions matching TRBD1. Germline CDR1 and CDR2: LGHDT and YNNKEL (reference sequence). This CDR3 spans 15 amino acids. V lost 0 bases and J lost 7; bases outside the gene matches: 6. CDR3 sequence (DNA): TGTGCCAGCAGCCAAGAAAGGGGGCTCTGGAATGAGCAGTTCTTC. It translates to CASSQERGLWNEQFF.

CDR3 sequence reads: CATSDWTGDITDTQYF. The CDR3, as DNA: TGTGCCACCAGTGATTGGACAGGGGATATCACAGATACGCAGTATTTT. This rearrangement joins TRBV24-1 to TRBJ2-3; 9 bases fit TRBD1. After removal of 2 bases from V and 2 bases from J, the junction contained 4 bases not matched to a gene. There are 16 residues in the CDR3. Germline-derived CDR1 and CDR2 are KGHDR and SFDVKD.

The chain employs TRBV6-1 and TRBJ2-7, with no clear D. V lost 2 bases to trimming and J lost 2 bases, with 13 bases between them. Germline CDR1 and CDR2: MNHNS and SASEGT. The CDR3 contains 15 residues. CDR3: CASSERRRRTYEQYF. Here the CDR3 DNA reads TGTGCCAGCAGTGAAAGGAGACGGCGTACCTACGAGCAGTACTTC.

This chain uses TRBV7-9 with TRBJ2-5; 12 nucleotides line up with TRBD2. This CDR3 region has 13 residues. Germline V gene sequence: CDR1 SEHNR, CDR2 FQNEAQ (reference sequence). The V gene end was trimmed by 10 bases and the J gene end by 5 bases; junction bases not matched to a gene: 5. CDR3: CATSGGAQETQYF. The CDR3 DNA follows: TGTGCCACTAGCGGGGGGGCCCAGGAGACCCAGTACTTC.

The chain uses TRBV28 and TRBJ2-7; 8 bases agree with TRBD1. The trim removed 3 bases at V and 2 bases at J, leaving 12 bases unmatched. Germline values: CDR1 MDHEN, CDR2 SYDVKM. CDR3 length: 17 amino acids. The CDR3 region is CASSLRRGQGDPYEQYF. The CDR3 DNA reads as TGTGCCAGCAGTTTGAGGCGAGGACAGGGTGACCCCTACGAGCAGTACTTC.

This chain links TRBV5-1 with TRBJ1-2; 8 bases align to TRBD1. Trimming removed 5 bases from V and 4 bases from J; junction bases left unmatched: 7. Per germline, CDR1 SGHRS and CDR2 YFSETQ. There are 14 residues in the CDR3. The CDR3 DNA is TGCGCCAGCAGACCAGGACAGGGCGTCTATGGCTACACCTTC. As protein: CASRPGQGVYGYTF.

This clone was detected once. The rearrangement links TRBV28 to TRBJ2-3; TRBD1 is a possible D gene (6 bases). CDR3 length equals 14 residues. Trimming removed 6 bases at V and 4 bases at J, with 14 bases between. Germline values: CDR1 MDHEN, CDR2 SYDVKM. The CDR3 sequence: CASSTGFTPDTQYF. The CDR3 nucleotides are TGTGCCAGCAGCACAGGGTTTACCCCAGATACGCAGTATTTT.

This clone was detected only once. V and J are TRBV14 and TRBJ1-4; D perhaps matches TRBD1 (6 bases). CDR1 SGHDN and CDR2 FVKESK come from the germline V gene. Trimming removed 5 bases from V and 8 bases from J, with 15 bases in between. CDR3 length: 14 amino acids. This chain's CDR3 is CASSGGIRGEKLFF. Written as DNA, the CDR3 is TGTGCCAGCAGCGGGGGCATACGGGGCGAAAAACTGTTTTTT.

The CDR3 protein is CASSLVGRQDLNYGYTF. The CDR3 DNA follows: TGTGCCAGCAGCTTAGTTGGACGACAGGATCTTAACTATGGCTACACCTTC. The genes are TRBV7-9 and TRBJ1-2; D perhaps matches TRBD1 (6 bases). The CDR3 is 17 amino acids. Germline lookup yields CDR1 SEHNR and CDR2 FQNEAQ (reference sequence). V was clipped by 1 base and J by 1 base, with 16 bases between them.

The chain combines TRBV7-6 with TRBJ2-3; tentatively, D is TRBD1 (6 bases). Germline values: CDR1 SGHVS, CDR2 FNYEAQ. The CDR3 is 16 amino acids. Trimming removed 1 base from V and 0 bases from J, with 11 bases in between. CDR3 nucleotide sequence: TGTGCCAGCAGCTTAGACTCAAGGGGGAGCACAGATACGCAGTATTTT. Residues: CASSLDSRGSTDTQYF.

V and J are TRBV7-2 and TRBJ1-1, with a possible D match to TRBD1 (6 bases). V dropped 5 bases and J dropped 7 bases, with 20 bases sitting between them. Germline V lookup: CDR1 SGHTA, CDR2 FQGNSA. This CDR3 region has 15 residues. CDR3 residues: CASSRSNRAVGEAFF. The CDR3 region has the DNA TGTGCCAGCAGCCGGAGTAACAGGGCGGTTGGTGAAGCTTTCTTT.

The V gene is TRBV10-3, the J gene TRBJ1-3; D gene uncertain. This CDR3 comprises 13 residues. Germline CDR1 and CDR2: ENHRY and SYGVKD. CDR3: CACGWQERQAIYF. Written as DNA, the CDR3 is TGTGCTTGTGGCTGGCAGGAGCGGCAGGCCATATATTTT.

The chain links TRBV28 to TRBJ1-2; perhaps TRBD1 as D (5 bases). This CDR3 has 13 residues. The germline V gene has CDR1 MDHEN and CDR2 SYDVKM. Trimming shortened V by 3 bases and J by 5 bases, and 10 bases separated the two germline ends. CDR3: CASSLSGGYGYTF. CDR3 nucleotides: TGTGCCAGCAGTTTGTCCGGGGGTTATGGCTACACCTTC.

This chain's CDR3 is CASSQFYGNTIYF. The CDR3 bases are TGTGCCAGCAGCCAATTCTACGGAAACACCATATATTTT. The genes are TRBV6-2 or TRBV6-3 and TRBJ1-3; no clear D. CDR1 is MNHEY, CDR2 SVGEGT, per germline. V lost 6 bases and J 4 bases, leaving 10 bases between the germline ends. The CDR3 sequence is 13 residues long.

This clone has a single count. The chain uses TRBV6-4 and TRBJ1-3, with no clear D. The CDR3 totals 16 residues. Germline values: CDR1 MRHNA, CDR2 SNTAGT. The V end lost 0 bases, the J end lost 0 bases, and 9 bases lay between the germline ends. CDR3 DNA: TGTGCCAGCAGTGACTCACAGCCCGTCTCTGGAAACACCATATATTTT. Amino acids: CASSDSQPVSGNTIYF.

Comment on this clone: The same CDR3 arises from other DNA sequences in this sample as well. The chain has TRBV2 and TRBJ1-2; 7 bases fit TRBD1. Germline V gene data show CDR1 as SNHLY and CDR2 as FYNNEI. CDR3 length: 15 residues. V lost 6 bases, J lost 6 bases, and 13 bases stayed unmatched. DNA for the CDR3: TGTGCCAGCAGCGACCTGTCGACAGGGAGAAATGGCTACACCTTC. Its translation is CASSDLSTGRNGYTF.

The chain recombines TRBV2 with TRBJ1-2, with a weak D call TRBD1 (5 bases). Trimming removed 1 base from V and 7 bases from J, with 10 bases in between. Germline lookup yields CDR1 SNHLY and CDR2 FYNNEI. The CDR3 is 13 residues long. The CDR3 sequence: CASSEDGAGGYTF. CDR3 in DNA: TGTGCCAGCAGTGAAGATGGGGCCGGTGGCTACACCTTC.

The chain employs TRBV15 and TRBJ1-1; 9 bases are a match to TRBD1. Germline CDR1 and CDR2: LNHNV and YYDKDF (reference sequence). CDR3 length equals 15 residues. Trimming took 8 bases from V and 4 from J; bases not matched to a gene: 11. The CDR3 bases are TGTGCCACCCAGGACAGGGGAGGGATGGGCACTGAAGCTTTCTTT. It is translated as CATQDRGGMGTEAFF.

This chain uses TRBV7-3 with TRBJ2-6, with a tentative D call TRBD1 (6 bases). The CDR3 contains 17 residues. The V end lost 5 bases, the J end lost 0 bases, and 14 bases lay between the germline ends. The germline gives CDR1 SGHTA, CDR2 FQGTGA. The DNA for the CDR3 is TGTGCCAGCAGCCAAACAGGGTATAGCTCTGGGGCCAACGTCCTGACTTTC. Protein product: CASSQTGYSSGANVLTF.